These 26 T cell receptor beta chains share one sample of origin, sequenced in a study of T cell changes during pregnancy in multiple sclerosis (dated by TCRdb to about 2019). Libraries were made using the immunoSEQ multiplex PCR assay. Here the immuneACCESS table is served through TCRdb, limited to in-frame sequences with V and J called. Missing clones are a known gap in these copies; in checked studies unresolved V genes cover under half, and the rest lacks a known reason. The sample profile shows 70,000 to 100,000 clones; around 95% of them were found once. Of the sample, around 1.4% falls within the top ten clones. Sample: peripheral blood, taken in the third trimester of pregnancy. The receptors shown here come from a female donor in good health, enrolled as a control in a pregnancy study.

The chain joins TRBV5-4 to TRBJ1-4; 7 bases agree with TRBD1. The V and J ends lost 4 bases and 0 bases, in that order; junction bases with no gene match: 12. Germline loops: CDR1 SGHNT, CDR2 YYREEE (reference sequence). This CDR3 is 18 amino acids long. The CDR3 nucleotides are TGTGCCAGCAGCGCGGACGGAGGGGGCCTTTCAACTAATGAAAAACTGTTTTTT. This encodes CASSADGGGLSTNEKLFF.

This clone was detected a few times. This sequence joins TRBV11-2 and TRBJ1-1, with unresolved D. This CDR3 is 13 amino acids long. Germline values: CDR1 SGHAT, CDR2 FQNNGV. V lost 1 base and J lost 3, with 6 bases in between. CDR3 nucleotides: TGTGCCAGCAGCTTAGCGGTCGACACTGAAGCTTTCTTT. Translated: CASSLAVDTEAFF.

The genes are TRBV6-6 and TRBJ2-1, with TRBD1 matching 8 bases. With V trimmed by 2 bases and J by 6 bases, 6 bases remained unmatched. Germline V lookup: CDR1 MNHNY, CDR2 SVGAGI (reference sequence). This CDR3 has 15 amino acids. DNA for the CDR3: TGTGCCAGCAGTTACCGATTAACAGGGGGCAATGAGCAGTTCTTC. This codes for CASSYRLTGGNEQFF.

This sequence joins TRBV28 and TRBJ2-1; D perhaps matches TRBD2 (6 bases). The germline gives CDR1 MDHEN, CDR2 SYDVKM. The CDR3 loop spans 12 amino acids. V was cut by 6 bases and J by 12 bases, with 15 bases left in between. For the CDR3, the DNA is TGTGCCAGCAGCCCCGGAGGGGTAAGGCAGTTCTTC. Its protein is CASSPGGVRQFF. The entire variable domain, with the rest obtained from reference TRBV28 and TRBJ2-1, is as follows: DVKVTQSSRYLVKRTGEKVFLECVQDMDHENMFWYRQDPGLGLRLIYFSYDVKMKEKGDIPEGYSVSREKKERFSLILESASTNQTSMYLCASSPGGVRQFFGPGTRLTVL.

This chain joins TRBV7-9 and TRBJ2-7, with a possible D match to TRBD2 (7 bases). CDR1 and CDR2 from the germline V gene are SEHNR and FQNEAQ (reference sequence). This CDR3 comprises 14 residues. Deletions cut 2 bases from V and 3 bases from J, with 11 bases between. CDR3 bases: TGTGCCAGCAGCTTACAGGGGAGGGACTACGAGCAGTACTTC. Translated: CASSLQGRDYEQYF.

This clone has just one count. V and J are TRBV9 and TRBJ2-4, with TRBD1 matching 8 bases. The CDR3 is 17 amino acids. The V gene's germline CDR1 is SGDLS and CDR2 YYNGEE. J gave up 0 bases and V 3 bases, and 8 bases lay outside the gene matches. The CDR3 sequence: CASSGATGVLAKNIQYF. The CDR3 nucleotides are TGTGCCAGCAGCGGGGCGACAGGGGTCTTAGCCAAAAACATTCAGTACTTC.

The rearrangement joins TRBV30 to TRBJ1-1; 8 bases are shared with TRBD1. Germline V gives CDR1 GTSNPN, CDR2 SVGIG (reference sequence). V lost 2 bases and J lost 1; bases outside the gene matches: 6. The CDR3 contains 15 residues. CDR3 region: CAWSITGTGNTEAFF. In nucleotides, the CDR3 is TGTGCCTGGAGTATTACCGGGACAGGGAACACTGAAGCTTTCTTT.

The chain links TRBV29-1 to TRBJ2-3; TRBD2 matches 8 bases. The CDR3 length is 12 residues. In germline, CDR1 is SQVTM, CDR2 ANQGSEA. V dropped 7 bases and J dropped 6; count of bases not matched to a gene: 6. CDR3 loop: CSALSGSDTQYF. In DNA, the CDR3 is TGCAGCGCTCTAAGCGGGAGTGATACGCAGTATTTT.

The CDR3 reads CASRTGTSGGYNEQFF. CDR3 nucleotides: TGTGCCAGCAGGACCGGGACTAGCGGGGGGTACAATGAGCAGTTCTTC. The chain employs TRBV2 and TRBJ2-1; 15 bases are a match to TRBD2. CDR3 length equals 16 residues. The J segment lost 4 bases and the V segment lost 6 bases, leaving 4 bases of the junction unmatched. Germline V gene lookup returns CDR1 SNHLY and CDR2 FYNNEI.

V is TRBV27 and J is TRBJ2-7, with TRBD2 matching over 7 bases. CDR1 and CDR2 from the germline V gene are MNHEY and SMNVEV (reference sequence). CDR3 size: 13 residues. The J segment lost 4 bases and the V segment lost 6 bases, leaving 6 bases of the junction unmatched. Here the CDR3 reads CASRLADRYEQYF. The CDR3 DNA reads TGTGCCAGCAGGCTAGCGGACCGGTACGAGCAGTACTTC.

CDR3 in DNA: TGTGCCAGCAGCCTCGAACAGGGGGCTCTCCAAGAGACCCAGTACTTC. Translated: CASSLEQGALQETQYF. The V gene is TRBV2, the J gene TRBJ2-5; 9 bases agree with TRBD1. The V and J ends lost 6 bases and 1 base, in that order; junction bases with no gene match: 9. The CDR3 length is 16 residues. Germline assignment: CDR1 SNHLY and CDR2 FYNNEI.

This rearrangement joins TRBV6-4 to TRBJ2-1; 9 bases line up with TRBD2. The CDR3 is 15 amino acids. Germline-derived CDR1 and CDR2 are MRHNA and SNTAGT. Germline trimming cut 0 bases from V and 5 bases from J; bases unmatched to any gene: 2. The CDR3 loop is CASSDSTSGHNEQFF. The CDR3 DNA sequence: TGTGCCAGCAGTGACTCGACTAGCGGCCACAATGAGCAGTTCTTC.

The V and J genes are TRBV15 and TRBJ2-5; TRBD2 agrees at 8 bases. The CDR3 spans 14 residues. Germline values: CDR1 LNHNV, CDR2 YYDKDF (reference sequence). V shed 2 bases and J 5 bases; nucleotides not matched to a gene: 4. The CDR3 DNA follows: TGTGCCACCAGCAGACGGGGGGGGAGGGAGACCCAGTACTTC. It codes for CATSRRGGRETQYF.

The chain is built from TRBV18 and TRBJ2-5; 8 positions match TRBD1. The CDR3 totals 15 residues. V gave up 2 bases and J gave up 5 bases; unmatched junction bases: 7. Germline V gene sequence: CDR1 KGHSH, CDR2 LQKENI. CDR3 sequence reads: CASSPATGVRETQYF. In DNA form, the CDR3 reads TGTGCCAGCTCACCAGCGACAGGGGTTCGGGAGACCCAGTACTTC.

The CDR3 loop is CASSLLATGQGNVEKLFF. CDR3 DNA sequence: TGTGCCAGCAGTTTATTAGCCACCGGACAGGGTAATGTGGAAAAACTGTTTTTT. The chain recombines TRBV27 with TRBJ1-4; 8 bases are a match to TRBD1. Unmatched junction bases numbered 15, after V lost 1 base and J lost 8 bases. The CDR3 totals 18 residues. CDR1 and CDR2 from the germline V gene are MNHEY and SMNVEV (reference sequence).

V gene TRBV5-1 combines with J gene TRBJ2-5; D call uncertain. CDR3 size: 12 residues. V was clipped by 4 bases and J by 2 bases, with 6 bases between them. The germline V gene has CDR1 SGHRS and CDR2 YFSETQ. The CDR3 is CASSIQQETQYF. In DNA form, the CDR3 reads TGCGCCAGCAGCATTCAACAAGAGACCCAGTACTTC.

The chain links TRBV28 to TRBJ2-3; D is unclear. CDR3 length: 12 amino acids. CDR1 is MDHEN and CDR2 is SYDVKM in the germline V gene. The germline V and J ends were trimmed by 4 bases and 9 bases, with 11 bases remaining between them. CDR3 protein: CASSWRAGTQYF. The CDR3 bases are TGTGCCAGCAGTTGGAGAGCTGGAACGCAGTATTTT.

CDR3 nucleotides: TGTGCCAGCTCATCCCGGACAGGTGGGATGAACACTGAAGCTTTCTTT. Its translation is CASSSRTGGMNTEAFF. The rearrangement uses TRBV18 and TRBJ1-1; 7 bases agree with TRBD1. This CDR3 comprises 16 residues. Germline V gene lookup returns CDR1 KGHSH and CDR2 LQKENI. The trim removed 5 bases at V and 0 bases at J, leaving 9 bases unmatched.

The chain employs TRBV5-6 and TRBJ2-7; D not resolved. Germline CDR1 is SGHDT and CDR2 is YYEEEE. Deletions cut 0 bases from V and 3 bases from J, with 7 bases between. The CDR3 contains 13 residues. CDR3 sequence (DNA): TGTGCCAGCAGCTTGGGACAACACTACGAGCAGTACTTC. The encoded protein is CASSLGQHYEQYF.

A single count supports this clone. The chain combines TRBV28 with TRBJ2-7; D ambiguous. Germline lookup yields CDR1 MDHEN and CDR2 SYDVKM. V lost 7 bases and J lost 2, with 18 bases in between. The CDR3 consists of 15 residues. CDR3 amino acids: CASTDDTAEAYEQYF. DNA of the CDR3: TGTGCCAGCACAGATGACACAGCTGAAGCCTACGAGCAGTACTTC.

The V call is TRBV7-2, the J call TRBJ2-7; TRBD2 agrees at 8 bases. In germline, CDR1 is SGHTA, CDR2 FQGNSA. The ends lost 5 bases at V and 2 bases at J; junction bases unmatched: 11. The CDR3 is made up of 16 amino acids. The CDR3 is CASSLGAVAGTYEQYF. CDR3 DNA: TGTGCCAGCAGCCTAGGTGCGGTAGCGGGGACCTACGAGCAGTACTTC.

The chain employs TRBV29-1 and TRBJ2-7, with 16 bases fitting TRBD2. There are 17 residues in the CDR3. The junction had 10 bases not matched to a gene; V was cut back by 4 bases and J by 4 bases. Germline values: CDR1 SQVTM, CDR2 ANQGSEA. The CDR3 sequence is CSVGSGTSGRALYEQYF. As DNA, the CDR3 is TGCAGCGTTGGGTCCGGGACTAGCGGGAGGGCGTTGTACGAGCAGTACTTC.

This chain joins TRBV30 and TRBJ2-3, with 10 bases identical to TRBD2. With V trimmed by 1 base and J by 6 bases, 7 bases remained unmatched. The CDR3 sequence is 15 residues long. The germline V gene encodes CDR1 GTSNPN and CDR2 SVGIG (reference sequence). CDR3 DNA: TGTGCCTGGAGTGGTGGTTCAGCGGGAGGGGATACGCAGTATTTT. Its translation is CAWSGGSAGGDTQYF.

CDR3 residues: CASSNWTGSVVTEAFF. In DNA, the CDR3 is TGTGCCAGCTCTAATTGGACAGGGTCAGTGGTGACTGAAGCTTTCTTT. This chain uses TRBV13 with TRBJ1-1, with 8 bases matching TRBD1. Trimming took 8 bases from V and 5 from J; bases not matched to a gene: 16. Germline V lookup: CDR1 PRHDT, CDR2 FYEKMQ (reference sequence). The CDR3 is made up of 16 amino acids.

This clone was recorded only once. The CDR3, as DNA: TGTGCCAGCATCGGACGGGACAGGGGAAACTCCTACGAGCAGTACTTC. It specifies CASIGRDRGNSYEQYF. V gene TRBV28 combines with J gene TRBJ2-7; 10 bases line up with TRBD1. The CDR3 contains 16 residues. V shed 7 bases, J shed 0 bases, and the junction held 9 bases outside the gene matches. Germline CDR1 MDHEN, CDR2 SYDVKM.

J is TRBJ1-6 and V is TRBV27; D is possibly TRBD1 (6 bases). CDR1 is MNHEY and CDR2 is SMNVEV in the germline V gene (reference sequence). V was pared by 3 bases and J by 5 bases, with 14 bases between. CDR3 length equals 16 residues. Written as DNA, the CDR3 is TGTGCCAGCAGTTTGGGCAGGGGCAGGGATAATTCACCCCTCCACTTT. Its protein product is CASSLGRGRDNSPLHF.